The 10 T cell receptor beta chains below were found in one sample sequenced in a study of T cell repertoires in aging, cancer and after chemotherapy (dated by TCRdb to the late 2010s). Instead of sorted cells or RNA, genomic DNA extracted from peripheral blood served as the source for amplifying TCR beta rearrangements. For sequencing, an Illumina MiSeq was employed. Using a mixed TRB-A/B primer pool, multiplex touch-down PCR amplified rearranged TRB sequences covering the V, D and J segments. TCRdb cleaned the public reads at Q25 with fastp, built clones with MiXCR and kept in-frame beta chains. Rows matching on CDR3 protein sequence are summarized as one entry with the most common DNA and genes. Within this sample are more than 8,000 distinct CDR3 sequences, with just under 25% of them counted one time only. The ten largest clones take up less than 3.5% of the sample. The sequencing sample was made of blood. The receptors were gathered from a human donor with a blood cancer.

The chain uses TRBV19 and TRBJ1-3; D call uncertain. Germline CDR1 is LNHDA and CDR2 is SQIVND (reference sequence). The CDR3 is made up of 12 amino acids. V was pared by 5 bases and J by 4 bases, with 6 bases between. CDR3 in DNA: TGTGCCAGTAGTGCCGCGGGAAACACCATATATTTT. Its translation: CASSAAGNTIYF. Full variable domain (missing parts from reference TRBV19 and TRBJ1-3): DGGITQSPKYLFRKEGQNVTLSCEQNLNHDAMYWYRQDPGQGLRLIYYSQIVNDFQKGDIAEGYSVSREKKESFPLTVTSAQKNPTAFYLCASSAAGNTIYFGEGSWLTVV.

This clonotype is medium-sized. The V gene is TRBV19, the J gene TRBJ2-7; 9 bases fit TRBD2. This CDR3 is 16 amino acids long. J gave up 6 bases and V 1 base, and 10 bases lay outside the gene matches. The germline V gene encodes CDR1 LNHDA and CDR2 SQIVND (reference sequence). CDR3 sequence: CASSIAARGGLVEQYF. The CDR3 DNA sequence: TGTGCCAGTAGTATAGCGGCGCGGGGGGGCCTGGTCGAGCAGTACTTC.

This clonotype is labeled medium-sized. The chain couples TRBV6-5 to TRBJ1-1; 7 nucleotides match TRBD1. Germline trimming cut 5 bases from V and 0 bases from J; bases unmatched to any gene: 15. Germline loops: CDR1 MNHEY, CDR2 SVGAGI. The length of the CDR3 is 18 residues. The CDR3 loop is CASSRPRDSRRVNTEAFF. The CDR3 nucleotides are TGTGCCAGCAGTCGCCCCCGGGACAGTCGTAGGGTGAACACTGAAGCTTTCTTT.

This clonotype has only a few counts. This rearrangement joins TRBV7-9 to TRBJ2-1; D may match TRBD1 or TRBD2 (5 bases each). Trimming removed 5 bases at V and 7 bases at J, with 18 bases between. CDR3 size: 15 residues. The germline V gene has CDR1 SEHNR and CDR2 FQNEAQ (reference sequence). The CDR3 bases are TGTGCCAGCAGCGACCGGGACCCTCCTCGGAATGAGCAGTTCTTC. This codes for CASSDRDPPRNEQFF.

This clonotype qualifies as medium-sized. This sequence joins TRBV27 and TRBJ2-1; possibly TRBD1 for D (7 bases). The germline V gene has CDR1 MNHEY and CDR2 SMNVEV (reference sequence). CDR3 length equals 15 residues. The germline V and J ends were trimmed by 4 bases and 3 bases, with 13 bases remaining between them. CDR3: CASSSQGEVYNEQFF. The CDR3 DNA reads as TGTGCCAGCAGTTCCCAGGGGGAGGTCTACAATGAGCAGTTCTTC.

A few counts support this clonotype. The J gene is TRBJ2-7, the V gene TRBV6-2 or TRBV6-3, with 9 bases matching TRBD1. Germline-derived CDR1 and CDR2 are MNHEY and SVGEGT. The V and J ends lost 4 bases and 3 bases, in that order; junction bases with no gene match: 4. The CDR3 loop spans 14 amino acids. The CDR3 region has the DNA TGTGCCAGCAGTTTCGAGACAGGGGGCTACGAGCAGTACTTC. It is translated as CASSFETGGYEQYF.

Details on this clonotype: A much bigger clone sits one base away, suggesting this may be a read error. V usage is TRBV6-2 or TRBV6-3 and J usage is TRBJ2-7; no clear D gene. This CDR3 has 13 residues. The V end was cut by 4 bases, the J end by 2 bases, with 9 bases between. In germline, CDR1 is MNHEY, CDR2 SVGEGT. CDR3 region: CASSFTETYEQYF. The CDR3, as DNA: TGTGCCAGCAGTTTCACAGAGACCTACGAGCAGTACTTC.

This clonotype was seen ten or more times. This sequence joins TRBV7-2 and TRBJ2-3; a weak D match, TRBD2 (5 bases). Germline CDR1 SGHTA, CDR2 FQGNSA. The V gene lost 0 bases and the J gene lost 1 base, with 8 bases spanning the gap. The CDR3 contains 15 residues. CDR3 amino acids: CASSLAKGGTDTQYF. CDR3 DNA sequence: TGTGCCAGCAGCTTAGCGAAGGGAGGCACAGATACGCAGTATTTT.

This clonotype is categorized as medium-sized. This chain joins TRBV27 and TRBJ2-4, with unresolved D. The ends were cut back, 3 bases at V and 1 base at J, with 7 bases in the middle. There are 14 residues in the CDR3. Germline CDR1 reads MNHEY; CDR2 reads SMNVEV (reference sequence). CDR3 nucleotides: TGTGCCAGCAGTTTGGCAGTGGCCAAAAACATTCAGTACTTC. Protein sequence: CASSLAVAKNIQYF.

About this clonotype: This sequence may be a read error, since a much larger clone differs from it by one base. The chain couples TRBV5-4 to TRBJ2-5, with TRBD2 as a possible D gene (6 bases). V lost 8 bases and J lost 3, with 23 bases in between. The CDR3 is made up of 16 amino acids. Germline assignment: CDR1 SGHNT and CDR2 YYREEE (reference sequence). CDR3 residues: CARSVTIQEGKETQYF. The CDR3, as DNA: TGTGCCAGAAGCGTCACCATACAGGAGGGAAAAGAGACCCAGTACTTC.